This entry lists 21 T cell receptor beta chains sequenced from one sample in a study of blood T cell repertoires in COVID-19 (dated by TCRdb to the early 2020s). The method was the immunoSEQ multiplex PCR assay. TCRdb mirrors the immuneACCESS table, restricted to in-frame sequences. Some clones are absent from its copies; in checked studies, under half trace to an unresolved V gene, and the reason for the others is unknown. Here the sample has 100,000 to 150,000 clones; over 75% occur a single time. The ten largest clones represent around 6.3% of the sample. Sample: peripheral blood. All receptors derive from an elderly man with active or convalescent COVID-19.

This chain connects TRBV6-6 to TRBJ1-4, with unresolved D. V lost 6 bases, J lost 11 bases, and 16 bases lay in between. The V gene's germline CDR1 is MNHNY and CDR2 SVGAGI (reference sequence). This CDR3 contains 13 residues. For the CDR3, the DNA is TGTGCCAGCAGACCAATCCTAGAGTGGAAACTGTTTTTT. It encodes CASRPILEWKLFF.

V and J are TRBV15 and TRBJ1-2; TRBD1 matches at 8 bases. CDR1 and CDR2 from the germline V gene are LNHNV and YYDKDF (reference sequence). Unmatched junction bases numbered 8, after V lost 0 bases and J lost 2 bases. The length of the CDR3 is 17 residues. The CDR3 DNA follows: TGTGCCACCAGCAGAGATCAGGGGACAGGCGCCAACTATGGCTACACCTTC. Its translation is CATSRDQGTGANYGYTF.

CDR3 nucleotide sequence: TGTGCCACCAGTGATTTGCAAGGGGGATACTATGGCTACACCTTC. It specifies CATSDLQGGYYGYTF. This chain uses TRBV24-1 with TRBJ1-2; D possibly corresponds to TRBD1 (6 bases). Germline V gene lookup returns CDR1 KGHDR and CDR2 SFDVKD. The CDR3 is 15 residues long. Trimming shortened V by 0 bases and J by 3 bases, and 10 bases separated the two germline ends.

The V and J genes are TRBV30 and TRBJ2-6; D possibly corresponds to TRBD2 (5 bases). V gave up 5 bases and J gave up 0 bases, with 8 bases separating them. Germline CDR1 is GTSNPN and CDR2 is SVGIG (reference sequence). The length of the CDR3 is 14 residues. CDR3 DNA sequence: TGTGCCTGGGTCCGGGACTCTGGGGCCAACGTCCTGACTTTC. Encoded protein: CAWVRDSGANVLTF.

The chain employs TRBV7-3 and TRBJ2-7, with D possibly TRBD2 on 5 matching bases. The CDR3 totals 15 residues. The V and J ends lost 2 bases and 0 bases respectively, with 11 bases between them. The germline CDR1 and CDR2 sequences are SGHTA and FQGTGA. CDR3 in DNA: TGTGCCAGCAGCTTATCTGGAGACTACTCCTACGAGCAGTACTTC. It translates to CASSLSGDYSYEQYF.

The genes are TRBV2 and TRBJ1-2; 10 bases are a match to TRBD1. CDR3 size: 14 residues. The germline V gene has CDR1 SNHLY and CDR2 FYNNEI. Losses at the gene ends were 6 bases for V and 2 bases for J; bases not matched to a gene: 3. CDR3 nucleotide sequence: TGTGCCAGCAGGATGACAGGGGGCAACTATGGCTACACCTTC. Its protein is CASRMTGGNYGYTF.

The CDR3: CSVEAPPSYNEQFF. For the CDR3, the DNA is TGCAGCGTTGAAGCCCCCCCGAGCTACAATGAGCAGTTCTTC. The V call is TRBV29-1, the J call TRBJ2-1; D ambiguous. V was cut by 1 base and J by 3 bases, with 10 bases left in between. Germline CDR1 SQVTM, CDR2 ANQGSEA. The CDR3 covers 14 residues.

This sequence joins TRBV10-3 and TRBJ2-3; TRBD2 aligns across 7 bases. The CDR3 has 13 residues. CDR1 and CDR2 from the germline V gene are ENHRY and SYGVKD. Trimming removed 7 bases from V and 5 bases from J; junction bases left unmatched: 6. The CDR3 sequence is CAITGGGGDTQYF. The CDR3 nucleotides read TGTGCCATCACGGGCGGGGGAGGAGATACGCAGTATTTT.

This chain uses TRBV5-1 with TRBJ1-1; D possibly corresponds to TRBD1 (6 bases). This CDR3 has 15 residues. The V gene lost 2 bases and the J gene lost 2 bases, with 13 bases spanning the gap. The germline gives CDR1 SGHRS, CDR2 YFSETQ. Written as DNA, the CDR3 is TGCGCCAGCAGCTTAGCGAACAGGGCTAACACTGAAGCTTTCTTT. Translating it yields CASSLANRANTEAFF.

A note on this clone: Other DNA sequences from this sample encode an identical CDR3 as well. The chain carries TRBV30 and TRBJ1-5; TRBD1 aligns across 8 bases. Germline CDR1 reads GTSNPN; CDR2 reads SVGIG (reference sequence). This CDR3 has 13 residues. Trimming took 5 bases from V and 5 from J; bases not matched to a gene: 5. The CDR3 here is CAWSGQGDQPQHF. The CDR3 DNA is TGTGCCTGGTCCGGACAGGGTGATCAGCCCCAGCATTTT.

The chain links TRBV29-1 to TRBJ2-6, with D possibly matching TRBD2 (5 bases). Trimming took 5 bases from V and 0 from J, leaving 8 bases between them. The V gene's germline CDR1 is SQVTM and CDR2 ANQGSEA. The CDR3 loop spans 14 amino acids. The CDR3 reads CSVKRSSGANVLTF. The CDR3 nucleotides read TGCAGCGTTAAGCGGAGCTCTGGGGCCAACGTCCTGACTTTC.

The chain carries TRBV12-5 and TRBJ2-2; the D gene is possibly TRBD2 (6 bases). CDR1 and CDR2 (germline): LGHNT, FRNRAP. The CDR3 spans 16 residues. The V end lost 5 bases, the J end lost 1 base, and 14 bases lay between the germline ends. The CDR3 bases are TGTGCTAGTGGTCTGGGAGGCCTAATGAACACCGGGGAGCTGTTTTTT. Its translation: CASGLGGLMNTGELFF. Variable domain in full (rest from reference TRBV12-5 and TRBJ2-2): DARVTQTPRHKVTEMGQEVTMRCQPILGHNTVFWYRQTMMQGLELLAYFRNRAPLDDSGMPKDRFSAEMPDATLATLKIQPSEPRDSAVYFCASGLGGLMNTGELFFGEGSRLTVL.

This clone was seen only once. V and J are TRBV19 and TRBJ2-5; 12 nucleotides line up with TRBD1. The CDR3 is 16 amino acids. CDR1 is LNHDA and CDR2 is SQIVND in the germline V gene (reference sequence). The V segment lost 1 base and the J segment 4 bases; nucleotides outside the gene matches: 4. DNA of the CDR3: TGTGCCAGTAGTATAGGTGGGACAGGGGGCAGAGAGACCCAGTACTTC. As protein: CASSIGGTGGRETQYF.

CDR3 sequence (DNA): TGCAGCATTAGAACCGGGACACTCTACAATGAGCAGTTCTTC. Amino acids: CSIRTGTLYNEQFF. The rearrangement links TRBV29-1 to TRBJ2-1; TRBD1 might be the D (6 bases). The CDR3 length is 14 residues. CDR1 SQVTM and CDR2 ANQGSEA come from the germline V gene. V lost 8 bases and J 3 bases, leaving 17 bases between the germline ends.

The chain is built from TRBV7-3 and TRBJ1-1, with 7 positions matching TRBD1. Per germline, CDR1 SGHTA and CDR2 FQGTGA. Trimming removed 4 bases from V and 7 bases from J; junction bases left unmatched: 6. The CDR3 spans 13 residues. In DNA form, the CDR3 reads TGTGCCAGCAGCTCCCAGGGGGTAGGTGAAGCTTTCTTT. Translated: CASSSQGVGEAFF.

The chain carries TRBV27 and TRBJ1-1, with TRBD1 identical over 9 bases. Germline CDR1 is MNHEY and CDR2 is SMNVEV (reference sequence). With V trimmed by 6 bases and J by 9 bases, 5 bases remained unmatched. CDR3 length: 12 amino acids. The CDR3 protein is CASSGTGRQAFF. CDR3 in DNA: TGTGCCAGCAGCGGGACAGGGAGACAAGCTTTCTTT.

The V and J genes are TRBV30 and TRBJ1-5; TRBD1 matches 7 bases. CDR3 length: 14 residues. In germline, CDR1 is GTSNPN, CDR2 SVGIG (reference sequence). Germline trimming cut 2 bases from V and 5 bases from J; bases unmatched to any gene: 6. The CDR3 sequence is CAWSTQGKYQPQHF. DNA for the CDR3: TGTGCCTGGAGTACACAGGGGAAGTATCAGCCCCAGCATTTT.

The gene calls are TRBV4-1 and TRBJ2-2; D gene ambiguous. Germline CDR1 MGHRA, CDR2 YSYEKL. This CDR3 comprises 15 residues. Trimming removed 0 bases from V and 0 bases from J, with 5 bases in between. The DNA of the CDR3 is TGCGCCAGCAGCCAAGATCTCGCGAACACCGGGGAGCTGTTTTTT. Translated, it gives CASSQDLANTGELFF.

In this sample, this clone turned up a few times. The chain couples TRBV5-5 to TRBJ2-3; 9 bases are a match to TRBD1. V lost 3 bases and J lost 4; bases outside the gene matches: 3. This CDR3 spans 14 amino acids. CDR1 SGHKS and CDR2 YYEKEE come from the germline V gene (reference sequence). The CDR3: CASSSGTGPDTQYF. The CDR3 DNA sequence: TGTGCCAGCAGCTCCGGGACAGGGCCAGATACGCAGTATTTT.

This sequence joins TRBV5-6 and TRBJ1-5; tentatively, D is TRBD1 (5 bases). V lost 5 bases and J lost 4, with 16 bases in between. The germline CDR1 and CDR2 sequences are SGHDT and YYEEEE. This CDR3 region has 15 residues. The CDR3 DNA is TGTGCCAGCAGTGTAGACGGGGGAGGGAATCAGCCCCAGCATTTT. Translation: CASSVDGGGNQPQHF.

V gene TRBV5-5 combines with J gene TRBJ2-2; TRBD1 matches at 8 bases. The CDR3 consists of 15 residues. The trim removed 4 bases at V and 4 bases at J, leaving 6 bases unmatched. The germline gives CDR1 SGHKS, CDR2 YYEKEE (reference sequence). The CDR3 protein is CASSPGGVSTGELFF. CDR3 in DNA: TGTGCCAGCAGCCCAGGGGGCGTCAGCACCGGGGAGCTGTTTTTT.